This TCR beta chain appears in the sequencing data of a study of CD8+CD57+ T cells in acquired aplastic anemia. For the study at large: Sorted CD4+ plus CD8+ cells gave DNA averaging roughly 2.9 ug. Study-level findings and limits: The study found no significant CD8+ Simpson's diversity difference between patients and controls. The same twenty-nine CD8+ CDR3 sequences occurred in patients and in controls.

This clonotype is a singleton in its sample. The antigen remains unidentified. TCR beta VDJ and CDR3 were profiled, and genomic DNA was the template. Via MiXCR, TCRdb re-called the reads, giving one row per CDR3 protein. The sample gives 90,000 to 130,000 distinct CDR3 sequences, approximately 48% of which show up once; 30% to 40% is in the top ten. The CDR3 has 14 amino acids. Per germline, CDR1 SGHTA and CDR2 FQGNSA. V was trimmed by 3 bases and J by 5 bases, leaving 13 bases between them. The clonotype was recovered from a human donor in good health, serving as a control. This rearrangement joins TRBV7-2 to TRBJ2-5; D is unclear. The specimen sequenced was sorted CD4+, CD8+, or CD8+CD57+ T cells (not recorded which) from PBMCs. DNA of the CDR3: TGTGCCAGCAGCTTTGGCGAAGCAGCGGAGACCCAGTACTTC. It specifies CASSFGEAAETQYF.